The 6 T cell receptor beta chains reported below all come from one sample, sequenced in a study of OX40 agonist ivuxolimab in advanced cancers. Clones were sequenced by immunoSEQ multiplex PCR, and TCRdb holds only the in-frame ones, with some missing. Found here are about 64,000 clones, roughly 81% of them singletons; the top ten hold 3%. The specimen comprised CD4+ or CD8+ T cells sorted from blood, sampled in a trial of the OX40 agonist ivuxolimab. These receptors originate from an adult with an advanced solid tumor such as melanoma, head and neck, liver or kidney cancer.

The chain recombines TRBV25-1 with TRBJ1-5; D is perhaps TRBD1 (6 bases). In germline, CDR1 is MGHDK, CDR2 SYGVNS. This CDR3 has 14 amino acids. V was trimmed by 3 bases and J by 6 bases, leaving 12 bases between them. In DNA form, the CDR3 reads TGTGCCAGCAGTGACACCAGGGGAATTCAGCCCCAGCATTTT. Its translation is CASSDTRGIQPQHF.

This clone was recorded once. The V and J genes are TRBV6-1 and TRBJ2-7, with D uncertain. Germline V CDR1 and CDR2: MNHNS, SASEGT. This CDR3 comprises 15 residues. The V gene lost 2 bases and the J gene lost 0 bases, with 11 bases spanning the gap. CDR3 sequence reads: CASSESYHNSYEQYF. CDR3 sequence (DNA): TGTGCCAGCAGTGAAAGCTACCACAACTCCTACGAGCAGTACTTC.

V and J are TRBV5-5 and TRBJ2-3, with D possibly called TRBD1 or TRBD2 (5 bases each). There are 16 residues in the CDR3. V dropped 2 bases and J dropped 1 base, with 14 bases sitting between them. Germline V lookup: CDR1 SGHKS, CDR2 YYEKEE (reference sequence). CDR3 bases: TGTGCCAGCAGCTTCTCCGGGACCCCACGCACAGATACGCAGTATTTT. This gives the protein CASSFSGTPRTDTQYF. Full variable domain (remainder filled in from reference TRBV5-5 and TRBJ2-3): DAGVTQSPTHLIKTRGQQVTLRCSPISGHKSVSWYQQVLGQGPQFIFQYYEKEERGRGNFPDRFSARQFPNYSSELNVNALLLGDSALYLCASSFSGTPRTDTQYFGPGTRLTVL.

The CDR3 region is CASSLNGGKNIQYF. CDR3 sequence (DNA): TGTGCCAGCAGCTTAAACGGGGGGAAAAACATTCAGTACTTC. The chain employs TRBV5-4 and TRBJ2-4, with 7 bases matching TRBD2. The germline V gene encodes CDR1 SGHNT and CDR2 YYREEE (reference sequence). V shed 2 bases, J shed 4 bases, and the junction held 3 bases outside the gene matches. CDR3 size: 14 residues. Full variable domain (remainder filled in from reference TRBV5-4 and TRBJ2-4): ETGVTQSPTHLIKTRGQQVTLRCSSQSGHNTVSWYQQALGQGPQFIFQYYREEENGRGNFPPRFSGLQFPNYSSELNVNALELDDSALYLCASSLNGGKNIQYFGAGTRLSVL.

The chain is built from TRBV11-2 and TRBJ2-1, with D tentatively TRBD1 or TRBD2 (6 bases each). There are 15 residues in the CDR3. Germline assignment: CDR1 SGHAT and CDR2 FQNNGV. The V end lost 2 bases, the J end lost 3 bases, and 11 bases lay between the germline ends. CDR3 sequence: CASSLRGVDYNEQFF. The CDR3 region has the DNA TGTGCCAGCAGCTTAAGGGGGGTCGACTACAATGAGCAGTTCTTC.

V usage is TRBV18 and J usage is TRBJ2-1; no reliable D call. V lost 4 bases and J lost 5, with 12 bases in between. The germline gives CDR1 KGHSH, CDR2 LQKENI. CDR3 size: 14 residues. DNA for the CDR3: TGTGCCAGCTCACAAGGACGGAGTCACAATGAGCAGTTCTTC. This translates into CASSQGRSHNEQFF.